This TCR beta chain was obtained from a study of T cell clones after liver transplantation. Study-wide context: Apart from a few HCV-positive recipients, transplants were for non-autoimmune, non-viral reasons. At least one year of complete immunosuppression withdrawal without enzymes over twice normal defined tolerance. Samples came pre-transplant, pre-randomization before withdrawal, and post-randomization after withdrawal ended. Broader study findings: In most of the 8 subjects, circulating graft-donor-reactive CD4 TCRbeta sequences fell significantly after transplant.

The length of the CDR3 is 16 residues. In germline, CDR1 is SQVTM, CDR2 ANQGSEA. V was pared by 0 bases and J by 8 bases, with 11 bases of the junction left unmatched. On this clone itself: Antigen specificity is unknown.

Profiling relied on immunoSEQ multiplex PCR, and the TCRdb table lists in-frame clones only, not all of them. The sample lists under 20,000 clones; 88% were seen once. This TCR derives from a human donor who received a liver transplant. J is TRBJ2-1 and V is TRBV29-1; 9 bases line up with TRBD1. The sample here was CD8+ T cells from blood, taken before liver transplant. The CDR3, as DNA: TGCAGCGTTGAAGACGCGGGGGACCGGGACAGGGATGAGCAGTTCTTC. Its translation is CSVEDAGDRDRDEQFF.